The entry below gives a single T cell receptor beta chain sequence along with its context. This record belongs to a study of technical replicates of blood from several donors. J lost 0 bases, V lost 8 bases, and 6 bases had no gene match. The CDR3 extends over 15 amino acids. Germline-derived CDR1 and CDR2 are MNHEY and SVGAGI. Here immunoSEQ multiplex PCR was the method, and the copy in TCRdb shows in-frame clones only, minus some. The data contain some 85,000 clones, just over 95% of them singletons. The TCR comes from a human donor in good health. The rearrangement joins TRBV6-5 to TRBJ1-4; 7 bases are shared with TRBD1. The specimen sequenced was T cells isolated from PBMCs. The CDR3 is CASSTGLATNEKLFF. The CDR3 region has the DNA TGTGCCAGCTCGACAGGGTTAGCAACTAATGAAAAACTGTTTTTT.